This T cell receptor (beta chain) was captured in a study of monozygotic twins with inflammatory bowel disease. Notes on the study in general: Relative to healthy twins, IBD patients had fewer clonotypes in common with others, a gap that was especially apparent with disease activity. Patient repertoires may carry noise from differing immunosuppressive treatments.

There were around 3.5 ug of total RNA used for each TCR library. With eight separate reactions per sample, the authors made cDNA. TCRdb re-called the 5' RACE reads and catalogs CDR3 proteins one per entry, DNA excluded. The sample totals approximately 400,000 distinct CDR3 sequences; its top ten clones hold about 2.3%. Remarks on this clonotype: As yet, its antigen is unknown.

Sequencing used blood. This sequence was found in a human donor with ulcerative colitis or Crohn's disease, or a healthy co-twin of an affected twin (not recorded which).

The CDR3: CASSLGGAVYSYEQYF. The chain combines TRBV5-1 with TRBJ2-7; as DNA is missing, the TRBD1 call by TCRdb cannot be tested. The CDR3 loop spans 16 amino acids. CDR1 and CDR2 from the germline V gene are SGHRS and YFSETQ.